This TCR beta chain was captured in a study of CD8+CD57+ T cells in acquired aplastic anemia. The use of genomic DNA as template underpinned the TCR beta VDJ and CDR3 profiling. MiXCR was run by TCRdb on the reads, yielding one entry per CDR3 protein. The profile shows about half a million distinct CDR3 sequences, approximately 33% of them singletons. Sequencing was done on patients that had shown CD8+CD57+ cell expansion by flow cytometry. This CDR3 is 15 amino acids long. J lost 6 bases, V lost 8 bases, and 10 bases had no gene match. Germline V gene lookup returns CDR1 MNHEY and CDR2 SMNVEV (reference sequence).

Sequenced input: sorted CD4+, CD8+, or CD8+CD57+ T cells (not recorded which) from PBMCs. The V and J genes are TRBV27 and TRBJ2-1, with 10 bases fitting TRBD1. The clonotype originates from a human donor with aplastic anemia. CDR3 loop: CASSSGTGDVNEQFF. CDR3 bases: TGTGCCAGCTCGTCCGGGACAGGGGACGTCAATGAGCAGTTCTTC.